The rows below give T cell receptor beta chains drawn from one sample of a study of technical replicates of blood from a handful of donors. This table comes from immunoSEQ multiplex PCR, and its TCRdb copy is limited to in-frame clones, with some not included. The data hold more than 75,000 clones, with about 92% observed a single time. The sequenced sample was T cells isolated from PBMCs. The receptors derive from a human donor in good health. The CDR3 runs from the conserved cysteine through the conserved F or W. The order of the fields is CDR3 length, J gene, D gene, V gene, clone size, CDR3 DNA, CDR3 protein. D genes are given only for firm matches. Only some rows state a clone size, as once, few, many or a class for expanded clones.

17	TRBJ2-3	TRBD2	TRBV5-1	-	TGCGCCAGCAGCTTGGGGGGTAGCGGGAAATTCACAGATACGCAGTATTTT	CASSLGGSGKFTDTQYF
13	TRBJ1-2	TRBD1	TRBV9	-	TGTGCCAGCAGCGCCGGGACAGGGGAGGGCTACACCTTC	CASSAGTGEGYTF
15	TRBJ2-3	-	TRBV9	-	TGTGCCAGCAGCGTAGCCCCCACTAGCACAGATACGCAGTATTTT	CASSVAPTSTDTQYF
15	TRBJ2-3	-	TRBV7-9	-	TGTGCCAGCACCCCACAGGCTGCTAGCACAGATACGCAGTATTTT	CASTPQAASTDTQYF
13	TRBJ1-4	-	TRBV7-2	-	TGTGCCAGCAGCTTAAGGGGAGGGGAAAAACTGTTTTTT	CASSLRGGEKLFF
17	TRBJ1-1	TRBD1	TRBV11-2	-	TGTGCCAGCAGCTTAGGAAGGTTGGGACAGGGGAACACTGAAGCTTTCTTT	CASSLGRLGQGNTEAFF
13	TRBJ1-1	TRBD1	TRBV19	-	TGTGCCAGTAGTCCAGGGGGCCCTACTGAAGCTTTCTTT	CASSPGGPTEAFF
13	TRBJ1-5	-	TRBV30	-	TGTGCCTGGGGGAAAGGGGGACCTCAGCCCCAGCATTTT	CAWGKGGPQPQHF
13	TRBJ1-5	-	TRBV6-5	once	TGTGCCAGCGGAGGACAGCCTAATCAGCCCCAGCATTTT	CASGGQPNQPQHF
14	TRBJ2-4	-	TRBV11-2	-	TGTGCCAGCAGCGCCGACGCGACAGCCATGAATCAGTACTTC	CASSADATAMNQYF
17	TRBJ2-1	-	TRBV19	-	TGTGCCAGTAGTACCACCCTTCAGCGGACCTCCTACAATGAGCAGTTCTTC	CASSTTLQRTSYNEQFF
13	TRBJ2-5	-	TRBV27	-	TGTGCCAGCAGAGCAGGGGCGTTGGAGACCCAGTACTTC	CASRAGALETQYF
15	TRBJ2-7	TRBD1	TRBV6-5	few	TGTGCCAGCGCCATTTCCGGGACAGGGATCTACGAGCAGTACTTC	CASAISGTGIYEQYF
16	TRBJ2-5	TRBD2	TRBV15	-	TGTGCCACCAGCAGAGGGGCGGGAGGCACCCAAGAGACCCAGTACTTC	CATSRGAGGTQETQYF
14	TRBJ2-7	-	TRBV7-9	-	TGTGCCAGCAGCTTAGTCTCCAGGGGTTACGAGCAGTACTTC	CASSLVSRGYEQYF
13	TRBJ2-3	-	TRBV7-9	-	TGTGCCAGCAGCCCAAGAGACACAGATACGCAGTATTTT	CASSPRDTDTQYF
11	TRBJ2-7	-	TRBV30	once	TGTGCCTGGAGTGTCGGGGGCGAGCAGTACTTC	CAWSVGGEQYF
15	TRBJ2-3	TRBD2	TRBV10-3	-	TGTGCCATCAGCCGGGGAGGGGAACACACAGATACGCAGTATTTT	CAISRGGEHTDTQYF
14	TRBJ2-2	TRBD1	TRBV7-9	few	TGTGCCAGCGATGAGACAGGGAGCATCGGGGAGCTGTTTTTT	CASDETGSIGELFF
14	TRBJ1-5	TRBD1	TRBV7-8	-	TGTGCCAGCAGCATAACAGGGGCGGGTCAGCCCCAGCATTTT	CASSITGAGQPQHF
16	TRBJ1-6	-	TRBV7-2	-	TGTGCCAGCAGCCCAAGATCTCTTCTAAGCGGTTCACCCCTCCACTTT	CASSPRSLLSGSPLHF
18	TRBJ1-1	-	TRBV7-9	-	TGTGCCAGCAGCTTATCTTATGGAACTCCCCGCGGGGGGACTGAAGCTTTCTTT	CASSLSYGTPRGGTEAFF
15	TRBJ2-7	-	TRBV5-4	-	TGTGCCAGCAGCTTGGCCGGGGCAGGGGCCTACGAGCAGTACTTC	CASSLAGAGAYEQYF
13	TRBJ1-2	-	TRBV29-1	-	TGCAGCGTTGAAGACAGGGAGGAATATGGCTACACCTTC	CSVEDREEYGYTF
14	TRBJ1-5	-	TRBV19	-	TGTGCCAGTACGCGGCAGGGGATCAATCAGCCCCAGCATTTT	CASTRQGINQPQHF
14	TRBJ1-2	TRBD1	TRBV13	few	TGTGCCTCCCAGAGATCGGGACAGGGCTATGGCTACACCTTC	CASQRSGQGYGYTF
15	TRBJ1-2	-	TRBV14	-	TGTGCCAGCAGCCAAGGAAGGGCAGGGGTCTATGGCTACACCTTC	CASSQGRAGVYGYTF
18	TRBJ2-1	TRBD2	TRBV19	-	TGTGCCAGTAGTATAGTTATTCGGACTAGCGGAGATGACAATGAGCAGTTCTTC	CASSIVIRTSGDDNEQFF
16	TRBJ2-7	TRBD1	TRBV11-2	-	TGTGCCAGCAGCTCACTTGAGGACAGGGTTACCTACGAGCAGTACTTC	CASSSLEDRVTYEQYF
15	TRBJ2-3	TRBD2	TRBV5-1	-	TGCGCCAGCAGCTCGTTAGCGGGGGGGTCGGATACGCAGTATTTT	CASSSLAGGSDTQYF
15	TRBJ1-3	-	TRBV5-1	-	TGCGCCAGCAGCTTGGGACAGAGCTCTGGAAACACCATATATTTT	CASSLGQSSGNTIYF
18	TRBJ2-7	TRBD2	TRBV2	-	TGTGCCAGCAGTGATCCGGGCGGGGGTCTGGAGAATGGTTACGAGCAGTACTTC	CASSDPGGGLENGYEQYF
12	TRBJ2-1	-	TRBV7-9	-	TGTGCCAGCAGCTACAGAGACAATGAGCAGTTCTTC	CASSYRDNEQFF